What follows are 2 T cell receptor beta chains derived from one specimen sequenced in a study of T cell responses to AZD1222 COVID-19 vaccine. Clones were read by immunoSEQ multiplex PCR, and TCRdb kept only the in-frame ones, dropping some. There are roughly 270,000 clones in the sample; roughly 93% occur only once, and around 0.6% lies in the top ten. This specimen was peripheral blood, taken 28 days after the second AZD1222 dose. These receptors were obtained from an adult who received the AZD1222 COVID-19 vaccine.

The rearrangement joins TRBV5-1 to TRBJ2-7, with 9 bases aligning to TRBD2. The CDR3 consists of 14 residues. Germline assignment: CDR1 SGHRS and CDR2 YFSETQ. J lost 5 bases, V lost 4 bases, and 7 bases had no gene match. Here the CDR3 DNA reads TGCGCCAGCAGCCCGGGACTAGCCAGGGACGAGCAGTACTTC. Protein sequence: CASSPGLARDEQYF.

The genes are TRBV7-2 and TRBJ1-1; no clear D. The length of the CDR3 is 14 residues. Germline CDR1 and CDR2: SGHTA and FQGNSA. V was cut by 5 bases and J by 3 bases, with 13 bases left in between. CDR3 sequence: CASSLILDDTEAFF. The DNA for the CDR3 is TGTGCCAGCAGCCTTATTTTAGATGACACTGAAGCTTTCTTT.